This TCR beta chain was recovered during a study of cytomegalovirus exposure and HLA in healthy donors. The ends were cut back, 0 bases at V and 1 base at J, with 7 bases in the middle. This CDR3 is 14 amino acids long. Germline lookup yields CDR1 LGHNA and CDR2 YSLEER. It was with 60 Vbeta and 13 Jbeta primers that the PCR ran. Under the authors' procedure: Per a later analysis, the number of unique TCR beta chains was around 80 million, of which about 11 million were shared. The protocol was immunoSEQ multiplex PCR, while the TCRdb copy is restricted to in-frame clones and leaves out a portion. V and J calls and clone size come straight from that table; D and trimming were deduced from the DNA. The table has some 120,000 clones, roughly 9% seen once; the top ten hold roughly 3%.

The chain carries TRBV4-3 and TRBJ2-7, with D possibly TRBD1 on 5 matching bases. The receptor comes from a man aged 30 to 39 in good health and CMV-seronegative. Material for sequencing was PBMCs. The CDR3 sequence is CASSQDRASYEQYF. CDR3 in DNA: TGCGCCAGCAGCCAAGACAGGGCTTCCTACGAGCAGTACTTC.